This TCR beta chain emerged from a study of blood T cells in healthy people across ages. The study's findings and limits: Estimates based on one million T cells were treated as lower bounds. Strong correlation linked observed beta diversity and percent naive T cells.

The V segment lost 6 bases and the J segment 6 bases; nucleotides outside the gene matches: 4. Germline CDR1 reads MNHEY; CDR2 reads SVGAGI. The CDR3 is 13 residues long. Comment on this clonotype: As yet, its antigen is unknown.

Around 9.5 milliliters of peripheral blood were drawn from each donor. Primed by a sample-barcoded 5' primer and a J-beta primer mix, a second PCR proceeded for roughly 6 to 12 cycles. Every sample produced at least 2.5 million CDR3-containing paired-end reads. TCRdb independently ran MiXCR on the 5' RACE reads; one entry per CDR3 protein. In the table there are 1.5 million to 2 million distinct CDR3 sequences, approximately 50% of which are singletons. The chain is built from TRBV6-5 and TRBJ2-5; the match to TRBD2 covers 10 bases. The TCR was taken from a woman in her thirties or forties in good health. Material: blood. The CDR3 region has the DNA TGTGCCAGCAGCCGTAGCGGGGGGCAGACCCAGTACTTC. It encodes CASSRSGGQTQYF.